The 15 T cell receptor beta chains below all came from one sample that was sequenced in a study of CDR3 diversity in severe acne. Each CDR3 protein is one row after TCRdb ran MiXCR on the PCR reads. The table lists about 100,000 distinct CDR3 sequences, roughly 51% of them singletons, with about an eighth in the top ten. Sequencing input: blood. Receptor source: a male donor with acne.

Ten or more counts support this clonotype. The chain uses TRBV2 and TRBJ2-7; 9 bases align to TRBD1. CDR3 length: 17 residues. The V gene end was trimmed by 0 bases and the J gene end by 3 bases; junction bases not matched to a gene: 9. The germline V gene encodes CDR1 SNHLY and CDR2 FYNNEI. This chain's CDR3 is CASSEASRDRVFYEQYF. DNA for the CDR3: TGTGCCAGCAGTGAAGCTTCCCGGGACAGGGTATTCTACGAGCAGTACTTC.

This rearrangement joins TRBV6-6 to TRBJ2-7, with D tentatively TRBD1 (5 bases). The end of the DNA fits TRBJ2-5 better, so the J call may be wrong. The CDR3 spans 11 residues. Germline CDR1 is MNHNY and CDR2 is SVGAGI (reference sequence). In nucleotides, the CDR3 is TGTGCCAGCCTCCAGGGCGAGACCCAGTACTTC. Amino acids: CASLQGETQYF.

This clonotype was detected ten times or more. The chain carries TRBV7-2 and TRBJ2-4; D is possibly TRBD2 (6 bases). Germline V gene sequence: CDR1 SGHTA, CDR2 FQGNSA. This CDR3 has 15 residues. Trimming took off 5 bases at V and 2 bases at J, with 13 bases between the two ends. In DNA form, the CDR3 reads TGTGCCAGCAGCCTCGGTGGGGGGACCAAAAACATTCAGTACTTC. Translated, it gives CASSLGGGTKNIQYF.

This sequence joins TRBV29-1 and TRBJ2-7, with 10 bases matching TRBD1. The germline CDR1 and CDR2 sequences are SQVTM and ANQGSEA. The CDR3 sequence is 13 residues long. The V gene end was trimmed by 6 bases and the J gene end by 6 bases; junction bases not matched to a gene: 8. The CDR3 nucleotides are TGCAGCGTCGAGACAGGGGGCAATGGCGAGCAGTACTTC. Protein sequence: CSVETGGNGEQYF.

In this sample, this clonotype turned up a few times. The V gene is TRBV28, the J gene TRBJ2-5; D uncertain. The germline V gene encodes CDR1 MDHEN and CDR2 SYDVKM. Trimming cost V 7 bases and J 9 bases, with 15 bases left between them. The CDR3 extends over 12 amino acids. CDR3 sequence: CASNRGRRAQYF. The CDR3, as DNA: TGTGCCAGCAACCGAGGTAGAAGGGCCCAGTACTTC.

This clonotype was seen repeatedly, ten times or more. This chain connects TRBV4-2 to TRBJ2-7; 9 bases line up with TRBD1. After removal of 2 bases from V and 1 base from J, the junction contained 6 bases not matched to a gene. This CDR3 is built from 16 residues. From germline, CDR1 is LGHNA and CDR2 YNFKEQ. CDR3 sequence: CASSQRTGTGSYEQYF. The CDR3 DNA reads as TGTGCCAGCAGCCAAAGGACCGGGACAGGGTCCTACGAGCAGTACTTC.

This clonotype was recorded only once. This chain uses TRBV2 with TRBJ2-7; TRBD1 agrees at 7 bases. The ends lost 10 bases at V and 6 bases at J; junction bases unmatched: 9. Per the germline V gene, CDR1 is SNHLY and CDR2 is FYNNEI. The CDR3 totals 12 residues. The CDR3 DNA reads as TGTGCCACCGCCCCAACAGGGGTCGAGCAGTACTTC. Its translation is CATAPTGVEQYF.

V gene TRBV11-2 combines with J gene TRBJ1-1, with D tentatively TRBD1 (6 bases). CDR1 SGHAT and CDR2 FQNNGV come from the germline V gene. The CDR3 loop spans 12 amino acids. Trimming pared 5 bases from V and 10 bases from J, leaving 14 bases between. In nucleotides, the CDR3 is TGTGCCAGCAGCCTAGTTGGCAGGGGAGCTTTCTTT. This sequence encodes CASSLVGRGAFF.

As concerns this clonotype: The CDR3 does not close with the conserved phenylalanine or tryptophan, likely indicating a read error. J is TRBJ1-1 and V is TRBV29-1; D ambiguous. This CDR3 spans 11 amino acids. The germline V gene encodes CDR1 SQVTM and CDR2 ANQGSEA. The CDR3 sequence is CSVGMGTEAFL. CDR3 in DNA: TGCAGTGTAGGAATGGGCACTGAAGCTTTCCTT.

The rearrangement joins TRBV3-1 to TRBJ2-1, with 13 bases matching TRBD2. V lost 2 bases, J lost 3 bases, and 4 bases stayed unmatched. This CDR3 comprises 17 residues. Germline CDR1 is LGHDT and CDR2 is YNNKEL (reference sequence). In DNA, the CDR3 is TGTGCCAGCAGCCAACGACTAGCGGGAGGTCTCTACAATGAGCAGTTCTTC. Translated: CASSQRLAGGLYNEQFF.

This clonotype has only a few counts. This rearrangement joins TRBV20-1 to TRBJ1-1; 11 bases agree with TRBD1. V shed 3 bases and J 6 bases; nucleotides not matched to a gene: 15. CDR1 and CDR2 from the germline V gene are DFQATT and SNEGSKA (reference sequence). The CDR3 runs to 17 residues. The CDR3 is CSASRLRDRGNVAEAFF. CDR3 nucleotides: TGCAGTGCTAGTCGTTTACGGGACAGGGGGAATGTGGCTGAAGCTTTCTTT.

The chain couples TRBV20-1 to TRBJ2-3, with a tentative D call TRBD2 (5 bases). The V and J ends lost 5 bases and 1 base respectively, with 10 bases between them. The CDR3 sequence is 13 residues long. Germline V gene sequence: CDR1 DFQATT, CDR2 SNEGSKA (reference sequence). CDR3 loop: CSAEGAGTDTQYF. As DNA, the CDR3 is TGCAGTGCTGAGGGAGCGGGCACAGATACGCAGTATTTT.

This chain links TRBV14 with TRBJ2-3, with D possibly being TRBD1 (6 bases). The V gene lost 0 bases and the J gene lost 1 base, with 11 bases spanning the gap. The CDR3 consists of 16 residues. Germline V lookup: CDR1 SGHDN, CDR2 FVKESK. The CDR3 sequence: CASSQDMRTGTDTQYF. CDR3 coding DNA: TGTGCCAGCAGCCAAGATATGAGGACAGGCACAGATACGCAGTATTTT.

To note about this clonotype: A read error may be the cause here, since a much bigger clone is one base away. V gene TRBV19 combines with J gene TRBJ1-4; 7 nucleotides align to TRBD1. The CDR3 totals 15 residues. The germline gives CDR1 LNHDA, CDR2 SQIVND (reference sequence). DNA for the CDR3: TGTGCCAGTAGACAACAGACAGGGCCTAATGAAAAACTGCTTTTT. This translates into CASRQQTGPNEKLLF.

This chain uses TRBV7-2 with TRBJ2-2; no reliable D call. The V gene lost 2 bases and the J gene lost 2 bases, with 15 bases spanning the gap. The CDR3 loop spans 17 amino acids. Germline CDR1 and CDR2: SGHTA and FQGNSA. The chain's CDR3 is CASSLTRIGVNTGELFF. The CDR3 region has the DNA TGTGCCAGCAGCTTAACCAGAATCGGAGTAAACACCGGGGAGCTGTTTTTT.